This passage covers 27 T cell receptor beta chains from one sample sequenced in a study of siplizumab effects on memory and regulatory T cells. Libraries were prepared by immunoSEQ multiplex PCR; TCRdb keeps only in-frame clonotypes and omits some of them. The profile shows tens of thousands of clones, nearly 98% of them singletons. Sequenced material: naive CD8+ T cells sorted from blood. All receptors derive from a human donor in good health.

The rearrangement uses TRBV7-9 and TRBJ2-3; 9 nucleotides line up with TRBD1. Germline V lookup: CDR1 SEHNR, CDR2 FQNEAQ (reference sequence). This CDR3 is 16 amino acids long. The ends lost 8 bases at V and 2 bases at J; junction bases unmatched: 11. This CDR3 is CASCQTGTGTTDTQYF. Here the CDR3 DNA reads TGTGCCAGCTGCCAAACCGGGACAGGGACCACAGATACGCAGTATTTT.

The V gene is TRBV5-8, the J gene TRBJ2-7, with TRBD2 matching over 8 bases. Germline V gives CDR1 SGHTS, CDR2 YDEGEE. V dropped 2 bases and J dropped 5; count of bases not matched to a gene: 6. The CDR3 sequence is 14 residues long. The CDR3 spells CASSFPTSVNEQYF. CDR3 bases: TGTGCCAGCAGCTTCCCGACTAGCGTCAACGAGCAGTACTTC.

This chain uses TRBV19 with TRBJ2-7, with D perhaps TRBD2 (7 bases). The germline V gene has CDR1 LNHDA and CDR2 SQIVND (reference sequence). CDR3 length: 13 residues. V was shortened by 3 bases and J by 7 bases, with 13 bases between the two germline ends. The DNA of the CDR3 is TGTGCCAGTAGTATGGCGGGGGCAGGAGAGCAGTACTTC. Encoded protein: CASSMAGAGEQYF.

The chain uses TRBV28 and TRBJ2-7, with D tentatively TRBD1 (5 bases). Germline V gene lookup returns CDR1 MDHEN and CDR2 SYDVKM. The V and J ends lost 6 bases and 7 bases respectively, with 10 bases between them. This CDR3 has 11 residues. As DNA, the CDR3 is TGTGCCAGCAGGATGGGGCGGGAGCAGTACTTC. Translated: CASRMGREQYF.

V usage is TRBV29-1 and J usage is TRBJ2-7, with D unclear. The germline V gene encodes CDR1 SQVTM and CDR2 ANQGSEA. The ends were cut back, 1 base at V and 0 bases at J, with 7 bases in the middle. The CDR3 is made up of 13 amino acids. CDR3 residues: CSVEAGSSYEQYF. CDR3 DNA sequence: TGCAGCGTTGAAGCCGGTAGCTCCTACGAGCAGTACTTC.

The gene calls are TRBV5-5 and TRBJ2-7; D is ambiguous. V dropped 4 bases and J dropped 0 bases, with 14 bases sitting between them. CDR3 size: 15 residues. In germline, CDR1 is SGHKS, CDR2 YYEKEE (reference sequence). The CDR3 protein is CASSPLETDSYEQYF. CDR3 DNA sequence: TGTGCCAGCAGCCCTCTCGAGACGGACTCCTACGAGCAGTACTTC.

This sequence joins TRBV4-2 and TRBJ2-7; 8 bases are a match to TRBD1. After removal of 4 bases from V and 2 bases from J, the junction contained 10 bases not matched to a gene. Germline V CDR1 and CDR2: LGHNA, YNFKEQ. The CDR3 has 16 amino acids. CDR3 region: CASSPRQGANTYEQYF. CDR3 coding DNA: TGTGCCAGCAGCCCTCGTCAGGGGGCAAACACCTACGAGCAGTACTTC.

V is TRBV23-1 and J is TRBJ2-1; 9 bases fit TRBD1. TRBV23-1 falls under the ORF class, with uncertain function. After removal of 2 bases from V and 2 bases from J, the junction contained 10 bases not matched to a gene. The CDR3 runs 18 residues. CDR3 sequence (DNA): TGCGCCAGCAGTCAACCCCGCCAGGACAGGGGTACCTACAATGAGCAGTTCTTC. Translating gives CASSQPRQDRGTYNEQFF.

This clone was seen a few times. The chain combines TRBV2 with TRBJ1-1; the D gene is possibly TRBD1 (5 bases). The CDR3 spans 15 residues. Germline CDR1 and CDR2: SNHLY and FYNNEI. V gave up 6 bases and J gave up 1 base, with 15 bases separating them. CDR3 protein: CASRETDSPNTEAFF. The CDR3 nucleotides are TGTGCCAGCAGGGAGACAGATTCCCCGAACACTGAAGCTTTCTTT. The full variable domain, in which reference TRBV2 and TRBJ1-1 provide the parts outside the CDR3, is EPEVTQTPSHQVTQMGQEVILRCVPISNHLYFYWYRQILGQKVEFLVSFYNNEISEKSEIFDDQFSVERPDGSNFTLKIRSTKLEDSAMYFCASRETDSPNTEAFFGQGTRLTVV.

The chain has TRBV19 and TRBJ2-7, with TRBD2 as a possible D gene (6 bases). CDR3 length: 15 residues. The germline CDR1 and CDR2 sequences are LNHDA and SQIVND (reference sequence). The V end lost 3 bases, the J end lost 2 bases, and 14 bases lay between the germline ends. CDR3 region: CASSIGSGLPYEQYF. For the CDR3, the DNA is TGTGCCAGTAGTATTGGTTCGGGACTCCCCTACGAGCAGTACTTC.

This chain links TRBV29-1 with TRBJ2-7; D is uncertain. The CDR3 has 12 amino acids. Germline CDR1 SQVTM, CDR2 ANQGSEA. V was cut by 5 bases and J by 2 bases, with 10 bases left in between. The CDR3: CSVQALTYEQYF. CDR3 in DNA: TGCAGCGTTCAGGCACTGACCTACGAGCAGTACTTC.

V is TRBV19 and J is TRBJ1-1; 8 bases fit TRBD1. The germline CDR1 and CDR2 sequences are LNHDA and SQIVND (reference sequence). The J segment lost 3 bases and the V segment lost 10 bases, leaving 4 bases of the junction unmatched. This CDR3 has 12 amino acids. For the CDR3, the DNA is TGTGCCACCACAGGGGGGGACACTGAAGCTTTCTTT. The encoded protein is CATTGGDTEAFF.

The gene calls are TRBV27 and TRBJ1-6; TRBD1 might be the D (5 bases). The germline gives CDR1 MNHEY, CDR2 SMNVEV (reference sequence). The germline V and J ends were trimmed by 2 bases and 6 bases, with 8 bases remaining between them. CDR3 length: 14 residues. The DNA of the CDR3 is TGTGCCAGCAGTTTACGGGGGGGTAATTCACCCCTCCACTTT. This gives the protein CASSLRGGNSPLHF.

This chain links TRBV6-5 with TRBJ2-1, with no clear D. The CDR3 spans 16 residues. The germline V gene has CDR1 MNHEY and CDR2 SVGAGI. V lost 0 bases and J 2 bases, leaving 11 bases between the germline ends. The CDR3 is CASSYSRSSAYNEQFF. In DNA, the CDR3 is TGTGCCAGCAGTTACTCCCGATCGAGTGCCTACAATGAGCAGTTCTTC.

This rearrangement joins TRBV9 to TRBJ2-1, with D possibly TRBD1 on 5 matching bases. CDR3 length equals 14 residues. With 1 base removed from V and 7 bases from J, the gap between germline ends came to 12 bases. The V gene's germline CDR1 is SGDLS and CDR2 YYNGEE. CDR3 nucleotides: TGTGCCAGCAGCGTAACGTCAGGGCCTAATGAGCAGTTCTTC. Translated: CASSVTSGPNEQFF.

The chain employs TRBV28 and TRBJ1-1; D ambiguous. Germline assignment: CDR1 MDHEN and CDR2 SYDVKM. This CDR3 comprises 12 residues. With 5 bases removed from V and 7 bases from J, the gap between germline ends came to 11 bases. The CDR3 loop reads CASSLDRSEAFF. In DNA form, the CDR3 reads TGTGCCAGCAGTCTCGACCGGAGTGAAGCTTTCTTT.

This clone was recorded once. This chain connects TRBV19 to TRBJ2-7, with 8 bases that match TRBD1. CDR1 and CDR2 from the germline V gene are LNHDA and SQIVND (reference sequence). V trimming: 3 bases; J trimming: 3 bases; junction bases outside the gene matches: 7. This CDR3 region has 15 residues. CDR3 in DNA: TGTGCCAGTAGTATCTACCTAGGACAGGGCTACGAGCAGTACTTC. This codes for CASSIYLGQGYEQYF.

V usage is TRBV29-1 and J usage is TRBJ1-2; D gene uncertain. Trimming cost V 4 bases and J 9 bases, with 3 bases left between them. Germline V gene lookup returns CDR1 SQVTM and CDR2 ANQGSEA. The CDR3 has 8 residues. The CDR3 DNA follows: TGCAGCGTTGCCAGCTACACCTTC. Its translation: CSVASYTF.

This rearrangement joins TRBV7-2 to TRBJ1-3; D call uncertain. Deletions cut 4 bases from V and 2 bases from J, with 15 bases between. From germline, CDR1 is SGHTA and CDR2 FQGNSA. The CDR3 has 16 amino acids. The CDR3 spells CASSSLPPGTGNTIYF. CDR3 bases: TGTGCCAGCAGCTCCCTCCCCCCAGGAACTGGAAACACCATATATTTT.

DNA for the CDR3: TGTGCCAGCAGTGACTCGATGGGACAGGGAAATGGCTACACCTTC. Encoded protein: CASSDSMGQGNGYTF. The rearrangement uses TRBV6-4 and TRBJ1-2; 9 bases fit TRBD1. The V gene end was trimmed by 0 bases and the J gene end by 6 bases; junction bases not matched to a gene: 5. The CDR3 has 15 residues. CDR1 and CDR2 from the germline V gene are MRHNA and SNTAGT.

The CDR3 loop reads CASSQVGGVSTGELFF. CDR3 nucleotides: TGTGCCAGCAGCCAAGTGGGTGGCGTCAGCACCGGGGAGCTGTTTTTT. V usage is TRBV14 and J usage is TRBJ2-2; D is unresolved. Trimming removed 1 base from V and 4 bases from J, with 13 bases in between. Germline V gene lookup returns CDR1 SGHDN and CDR2 FVKESK. The CDR3 runs 16 residues.

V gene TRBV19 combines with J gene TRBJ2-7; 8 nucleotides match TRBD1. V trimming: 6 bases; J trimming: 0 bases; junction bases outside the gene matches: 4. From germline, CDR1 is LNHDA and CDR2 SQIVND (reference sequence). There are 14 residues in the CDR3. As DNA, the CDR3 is TGTGCCAGTAGCAGGACAGGGAGCTCCTACGAGCAGTACTTC. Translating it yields CASSRTGSSYEQYF.

The CDR3 DNA follows: TGTGCCTGGAGTGTAACACAGGCCGAAAAACTGTTTTTT. Translating gives CAWSVTQAEKLFF. The chain joins TRBV30 to TRBJ1-4; possible D gene TRBD1, 5 bases. Germline CDR1 GTSNPN, CDR2 SVGIG (reference sequence). The CDR3 covers 13 residues. V was clipped by 0 bases and J by 8 bases, with 10 bases between them.

The CDR3 here is CASSLIWGHEQYF. The DNA for the CDR3 is TGTGCCAGCAGCTTAATATGGGGCCACGAGCAGTACTTC. The chain is built from TRBV7-3 and TRBJ2-7; maybe TRBD1 (5 bases). With 1 base removed from V and 5 bases from J, the gap between germline ends came to 9 bases. This CDR3 contains 13 residues. Germline CDR1 is SGHTA and CDR2 is FQGTGA.

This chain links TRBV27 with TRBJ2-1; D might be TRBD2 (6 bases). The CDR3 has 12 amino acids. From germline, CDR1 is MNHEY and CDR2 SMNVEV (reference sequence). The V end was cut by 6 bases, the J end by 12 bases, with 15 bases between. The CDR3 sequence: CASSGGLPWQFF. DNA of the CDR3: TGTGCCAGCAGCGGAGGGCTTCCCTGGCAGTTCTTC.

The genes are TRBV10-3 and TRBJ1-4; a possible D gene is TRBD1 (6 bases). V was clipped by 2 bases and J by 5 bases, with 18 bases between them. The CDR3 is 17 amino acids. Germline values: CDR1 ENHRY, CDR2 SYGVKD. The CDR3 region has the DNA TGTGCCATCAGTGAGAACCCAGGGGATCGGGGGAATGAAAAACTGTTTTTT. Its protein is CAISENPGDRGNEKLFF.

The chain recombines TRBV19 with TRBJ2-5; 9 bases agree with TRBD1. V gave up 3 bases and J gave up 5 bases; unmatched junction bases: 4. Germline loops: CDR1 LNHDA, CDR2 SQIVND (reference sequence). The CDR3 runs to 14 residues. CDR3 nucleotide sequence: TGTGCCAGTAGTATCACAGGGGGCGCGGAGACCCAGTACTTC. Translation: CASSITGGAETQYF. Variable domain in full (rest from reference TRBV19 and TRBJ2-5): DGGITQSPKYLFRKEGQNVTLSCEQNLNHDAMYWYRQDPGQGLRLIYYSQIVNDFQKGDIAEGYSVSREKKESFPLTVTSAQKNPTAFYLCASSITGGAETQYFGPGTRLLVL.